This TCR beta chain was recorded in a study of lymphopenia after photon versus proton radiotherapy. Whole-study findings and limits: After lymphocyte nadir, photon-treated repertoires showed oligoclonal expansion, especially CD8+ Temra. Authors raise, but do not show, better survival with proton therapy. Relative stability marked proton patients; photon patients lost diversity and naive cells.

As regards this clone: The antigen remains unidentified.

Profiled with immunoSEQ multiplex PCR; TCRdb holds only in-frame clones, not every one. The sample holds approximately 9,100 clones, 85% to 90% seen once. With 3 bases removed from V and 6 bases from J, the gap between germline ends came to 9 bases. CDR1 and CDR2 (germline): SGHDN, FVKESK. This CDR3 is built from 12 residues. The chain uses TRBV14 and TRBJ2-7, with D unresolved. The sequencing used peripheral blood, collected from a patient treated with photon-based radiotherapy. This TCR was recovered from a man at least 80 years old with cholangiocarcinoma. The chain's CDR3 is CASSHRPTEQYF. The CDR3 DNA sequence: TGTGCCAGCAGCCACCGACCCACCGAGCAGTACTTC.